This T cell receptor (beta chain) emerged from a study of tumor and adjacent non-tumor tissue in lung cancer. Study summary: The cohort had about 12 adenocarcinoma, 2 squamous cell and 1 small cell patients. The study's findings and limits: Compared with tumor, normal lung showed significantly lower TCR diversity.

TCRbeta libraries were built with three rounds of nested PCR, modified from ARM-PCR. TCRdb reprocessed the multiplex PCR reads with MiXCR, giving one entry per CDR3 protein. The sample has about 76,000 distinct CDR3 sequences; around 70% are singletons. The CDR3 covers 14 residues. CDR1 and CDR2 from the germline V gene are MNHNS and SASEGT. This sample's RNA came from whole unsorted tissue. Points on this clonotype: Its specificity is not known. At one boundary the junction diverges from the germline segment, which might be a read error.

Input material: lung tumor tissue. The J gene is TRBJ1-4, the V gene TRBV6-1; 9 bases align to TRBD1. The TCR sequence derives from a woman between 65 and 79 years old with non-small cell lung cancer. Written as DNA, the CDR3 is TGTGTCAGCCACGACAGGGGGAAATCGGAAAAACCGTTTTTT. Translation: CVSHDRGKSEKPFF.